The 30 T cell receptor beta chains below come from one sample, sequenced in a study of a mutant IDH1 vaccine in newly diagnosed glioma. These receptors are not linked to any known antigen. Time point here: week 5, during vaccination. Mutant IDH1 20-mer peptide, at 300 ug, made up each vaccine dose, with topical imiquimod. Data came from immunoSEQ multiplex PCR; TCRdb stores just in-frame clones and leaves some out. The sample shows roughly 28,000 clones, around four fifths of them seen only once. Sequencing used PBMCs, obtained from a glioma patient whose treatment included an IDH1 peptide vaccine. These TCRs come from a man aged 35-49 years with glioma. Some clones in this sample may be carry-over from other donors' samples.

The chain employs TRBV6-5 and TRBJ1-1; TRBD1 matches at 10 bases. The CDR3 spans 15 residues. V shed 6 bases, J shed 5 bases, and the junction held 9 bases outside the gene matches. The germline gives CDR1 MNHEY, CDR2 SVGAGI. The CDR3 bases are TGTGCCAGCAGAACCTTGACAGGGGGCGGGACTGAAGCTTTCTTT. Residues: CASRTLTGGGTEAFF.

This chain uses TRBV30 with TRBJ1-2, with unresolved D. V shed 3 bases and J shed 7 bases, with 12 bases lying between them. The CDR3 sequence is 12 residues long. CDR1 is GTSNPN and CDR2 is SVGIG in the germline V gene (reference sequence). This chain's CDR3 is CAWRGNLRGYTF. CDR3 DNA sequence: TGTGCCTGGAGGGGGAACCTTCGTGGCTACACCTTC.

The chain couples TRBV30 to TRBJ2-3, with D uncertain. With 1 base removed from V and 1 base from J, the gap between germline ends came to 6 bases. The germline gives CDR1 GTSNPN, CDR2 SVGIG (reference sequence). This CDR3 region has 13 residues. The DNA of the CDR3 is TGTGCCTGGAGTGGGTCCGGCACAGATACGCAGTATTTT. Translated, it gives CAWSGSGTDTQYF.

This rearrangement joins TRBV7-9 to TRBJ2-5; D might be TRBD1 (6 bases). CDR1 and CDR2 (germline): SEHNR, FQNEAQ (reference sequence). The CDR3 contains 16 residues. Deletions cut 2 bases from V and 4 bases from J, with 17 bases between. CDR3 in amino acids: CASSLWVGGRGETQYF. CDR3 nucleotides: TGTGCCAGCAGCTTATGGGTAGGGGGTCGGGGAGAGACCCAGTACTTC.

Only one count was recorded for this clone. The J gene is TRBJ1-4, the V gene TRBV27; D might be TRBD1 (5 bases). The CDR3 length is 15 residues. Trimming shortened V by 2 bases and J by 7 bases, and 14 bases separated the two germline ends. Germline V gene lookup returns CDR1 MNHEY and CDR2 SMNVEV (reference sequence). CDR3 coding DNA: TGTGCCAGCAGTTTAACCTCGGGGCCTAGTGAAAAACTGTTTTTT. Translating gives CASSLTSGPSEKLFF.

The chain couples TRBV5-1 to TRBJ1-2; no reliable D call. V dropped 4 bases and J dropped 7 bases, with 17 bases sitting between them. CDR3 size: 14 residues. Looked up from germline, CDR1 is SGHRS and CDR2 is YFSETQ. The CDR3 loop is CASSIVPKSGGYTF. The CDR3 nucleotides read TGCGCCAGCAGCATTGTGCCCAAGTCGGGTGGCTACACCTTC.

This CDR3 reads CASSLARTSGGNEQYF. The CDR3 DNA reads as TGTGCCAGCAGCTTAGCGCGGACTAGCGGGGGGAACGAGCAGTACTTC. The chain uses TRBV7-9 and TRBJ2-7, with 14 bases that match TRBD2. The germline V gene encodes CDR1 SEHNR and CDR2 FQNEAQ (reference sequence). Trimming removed 0 bases from V and 5 bases from J; junction bases left unmatched: 3. The CDR3 sequence is 16 residues long. The whole variable domain, filled in from reference TRBV7-9 and TRBJ2-7, reads DTGVSQNPRHKITKRGQNVTFRCDPISEHNRLYWYRQTLGQGPEFLTYFQNEAQLEKSRLLSDRFSAERPKGSFSTLEIQRTEQGDSAMYLCASSLARTSGGNEQYFGPGTRLTVT.

This clone came up a few times. The CDR3 DNA follows: TGTGCCTGGAGTGTAGGCCAGGGGGCGTGGGGCAATCAGCCCCAGCATTTT. This codes for CAWSVGQGAWGNQPQHF. The chain uses TRBV30 and TRBJ1-5, with 8 bases fitting TRBD1. Germline V lookup: CDR1 GTSNPN, CDR2 SVGIG (reference sequence). This CDR3 spans 17 amino acids. With 0 bases clipped from V and 2 bases from J, the junction kept 9 bases outside the gene matches.

V is TRBV19 and J is TRBJ1-1; 10 bases fit TRBD1. V was clipped by 4 bases and J by 4 bases; unmatched bases: 15. The V gene's germline CDR1 is LNHDA and CDR2 SQIVND (reference sequence). This CDR3 is built from 18 residues. For the CDR3, the DNA is TGTGCCAGTAGTAAGGGGACAGGGGAAATGGTTAGTAGCACTGAAGCTTTCTTT. Translated: CASSKGTGEMVSSTEAFF.

The gene calls are TRBV20-1 and TRBJ2-1; perhaps TRBD1 as D (6 bases). The germline V gene has CDR1 DFQATT and CDR2 SNEGSKA (reference sequence). CDR3 length: 11 amino acids. V was trimmed by 3 bases and J by 9 bases, leaving 9 bases between them. The DNA of the CDR3 is TGCAGTGCTAGGAGGGACATTGAGCAGTTCTTC. Amino acid sequence: CSARRDIEQFF.

This chain uses TRBV5-1 with TRBJ1-2, with D possibly TRBD1 on 5 matching bases. CDR1 and CDR2 (germline): SGHRS, YFSETQ. The CDR3 sequence is 14 residues long. V dropped 0 bases and J dropped 8 bases, with 14 bases sitting between them. This chain's CDR3 is CASSLVRELGGYTF. The CDR3 coding sequence is TGCGCCAGCAGCTTGGTCAGGGAATTAGGGGGCTACACCTTC.

The chain carries TRBV30 and TRBJ1-1; the match to TRBD1 covers 7 bases. V gave up 3 bases and J gave up 4 bases; unmatched junction bases: 5. CDR3 length: 13 amino acids. The germline gives CDR1 GTSNPN, CDR2 SVGIG (reference sequence). CDR3: CAWRDRWGTEAFF. CDR3 bases: TGTGCCTGGAGGGACAGGTGGGGCACTGAAGCTTTCTTT.

This clone was picked up a small number of times. The chain joins TRBV9 to TRBJ2-1, with 11 nucleotides matching TRBD2. The ends lost 4 bases at V and 3 bases at J; junction bases unmatched: 6. From germline, CDR1 is SGDLS and CDR2 YYNGEE. The CDR3 contains 16 residues. The CDR3 loop reads CASSTLAGGHYNEQFF. DNA of the CDR3: TGTGCCAGCAGCACGCTAGCGGGGGGCCACTACAATGAGCAGTTCTTC.

V usage is TRBV6-1 and J usage is TRBJ1-5, with a possible D match to TRBD1 (6 bases). This CDR3 is 15 amino acids long. Germline assignment: CDR1 MNHNS and CDR2 SASEGT. Trimming stripped 6 bases from V and 1 base from J, with 13 bases between. Here the CDR3 reads CASRTGGQSNQPQHF. The CDR3, as DNA: TGTGCCAGCAGAACCGGGGGCCAAAGCAATCAGCCCCAGCATTTT.

This rearrangement joins TRBV18 to TRBJ1-1; TRBD1 matches at 9 bases. The CDR3 consists of 16 residues. Germline-derived CDR1 and CDR2 are KGHSH and LQKENI. V shed 3 bases, J shed 7 bases, and the junction held 12 bases outside the gene matches. In DNA form, the CDR3 reads TGTGCCAGCTCACCTTCGACAGGGGGTTCTCCCCTTGAAGCTTTCTTT. It codes for CASSPSTGGSPLEAFF.

The rearrangement joins TRBV6-5 to TRBJ1-1; D is undetermined. Looked up from germline, CDR1 is MNHEY and CDR2 is SVGAGI. Trimming left V 5 bases short and J 0 bases short, with 10 bases between. CDR3 length equals 14 residues. DNA of the CDR3: TGTGCCAGCAGTCCCACATGGGTGAACACTGAAGCTTTCTTT. It is translated as CASSPTWVNTEAFF.

The V and J genes are TRBV6-5 and TRBJ2-2, with TRBD2 identical over 8 bases. CDR3 length: 15 residues. V was clipped by 6 bases and J by 2 bases; unmatched bases: 5. The germline CDR1 and CDR2 sequences are MNHEY and SVGAGI. The CDR3: CASSPTSGNTGELFF. The CDR3 DNA sequence: TGTGCCAGCAGCCCCACTAGCGGCAACACCGGGGAGCTGTTTTTT.

The V and J genes are TRBV6-6 and TRBJ1-1; 10 bases are shared with TRBD1. V lost 6 bases and J lost 2; bases outside the gene matches: 3. Per germline, CDR1 MNHNY and CDR2 SVGAGI (reference sequence). The CDR3 has 14 residues. This chain's CDR3 is CASSRTGGNTEAFF. The DNA for the CDR3 is TGTGCCAGCAGCAGGACAGGGGGTAACACTGAAGCTTTCTTT.

This clone was detected a few times. One junction end disagrees with the germline gene, perhaps due to a read error. V gene TRBV5-1 combines with J gene TRBJ2-1; D ambiguous. This CDR3 region has 14 residues. Germline V gives CDR1 SGHRS, CDR2 YFSETQ. CDR3 loop: CASPDTTSHNEQFF. In DNA, the CDR3 is TGCGCCAGCCCAGACACTACCTCCCACAATGAGCAGTTCTTC.

V and J are TRBV30 and TRBJ1-4, with 7 positions matching TRBD1. There are 18 residues in the CDR3. Germline CDR1 and CDR2: GTSNPN and SVGIG (reference sequence). V lost 3 bases and J lost 0; bases outside the gene matches: 13. The CDR3 region is CAWRGFIGGKATNEKLFF. The CDR3, as DNA: TGTGCCTGGAGGGGGTTTATAGGGGGCAAAGCAACTAATGAAAAACTGTTTTTT.

The chain couples TRBV5-6 to TRBJ2-5; D remains ambiguous. The CDR3 sequence is 14 residues long. Germline V gene sequence: CDR1 SGHDT, CDR2 YYEEEE. V was cut by 4 bases and J by 3 bases, with 13 bases left in between. The CDR3 DNA sequence: TGTGCCAGCAGCCGTCCTTGGTCCGAAGAGACCCAGTACTTC. Translated, it gives CASSRPWSEETQYF.

V usage is TRBV2 and J usage is TRBJ2-5; TRBD2 agrees at 10 bases. V dropped 3 bases and J dropped 3; count of bases not matched to a gene: 10. This CDR3 has 17 amino acids. The V gene's germline CDR1 is SNHLY and CDR2 FYNNEI. DNA for the CDR3: TGTGCCAGCAGTGACCCCTTGGGCCTAGCGGGGGAAGAGACCCAGTACTTC. Translated, it gives CASSDPLGLAGEETQYF.

This chain joins TRBV27 and TRBJ1-1, with D unclear. V was trimmed by 1 base and J by 1 base, leaving 7 bases between them. Germline CDR1 and CDR2: MNHEY and SMNVEV (reference sequence). The CDR3 loop spans 14 amino acids. CDR3 region: CASSLFSKNTEAFF. The CDR3 DNA reads as TGTGCCAGCAGTTTATTTTCAAAGAACACTGAAGCTTTCTTT.

This clone occurred a few times. The chain couples TRBV6-5 to TRBJ1-5; TRBD1 aligns across 10 bases. This CDR3 contains 16 residues. The germline V gene has CDR1 MNHEY and CDR2 SVGAGI. After removal of 4 bases from V and 5 bases from J, the junction contained 8 bases not matched to a gene. In DNA form, the CDR3 reads TGTGCCAGCAGTTTGAATCCCGGACAGGGGGATCAGCCCCAGCATTTT. The encoded protein is CASSLNPGQGDQPQHF.

The V call is TRBV13, the J call TRBJ1-5; D gene unclear. V gave up 2 bases and J gave up 4 bases, with 9 bases separating them. The CDR3 consists of 14 residues. The germline gives CDR1 PRHDT, CDR2 FYEKMQ (reference sequence). The CDR3 DNA is TGTGCCAGCAGCTTAAACGGACCTAATCAGCCCCAGCATTTT. Its translation is CASSLNGPNQPQHF. The full variable domain, with the rest looked up from reference TRBV13 and TRBJ1-5, is AAGVIQSPRHLIKEKRETATLKCYPIPRHDTVYWYQQGPGQDPQFLISFYEKMQSDKGSIPDRFSAQQFSDYHSELNMSSLELGDSALYFCASSLNGPNQPQHFGDGTRLSIL.

The chain is built from TRBV7-9 and TRBJ1-1; D remains unclear. Trimming took off 1 base at V and 0 bases at J, with 9 bases between the two ends. This CDR3 has 15 residues. Germline-derived CDR1 and CDR2 are SEHNR and FQNEAQ (reference sequence). CDR3 in DNA: TGTGCCAGCAGCTTAGGGCCGCAGATGAACACTGAAGCTTTCTTT. Amino acids: CASSLGPQMNTEAFF. Variable domain in full (rest from reference TRBV7-9 and TRBJ1-1): DTGVSQNPRHKITKRGQNVTFRCDPISEHNRLYWYRQTLGQGPEFLTYFQNEAQLEKSRLLSDRFSAERPKGSFSTLEIQRTEQGDSAMYLCASSLGPQMNTEAFFGQGTRLTVV.

The V and J genes are TRBV2 and TRBJ2-7; 8 bases are shared with TRBD2. CDR3 size: 16 residues. Looked up from germline, CDR1 is SNHLY and CDR2 is FYNNEI. After removal of 5 bases from V and 3 bases from J, the junction contained 12 bases not matched to a gene. CDR3: CASSSAGTSRVYEQYF. The CDR3 DNA reads as TGTGCCAGCAGTTCGGCGGGGACTAGTCGGGTCTACGAGCAGTACTTC.

This chain connects TRBV5-6 to TRBJ1-2; the D is unclear. Germline CDR1 is SGHDT and CDR2 is YYEEEE. V was pared by 4 bases and J by 8 bases, with 27 bases between. This CDR3 spans 17 amino acids. CDR3 sequence reads: CASSPGPPMRLGYGYTF. The DNA for the CDR3 is TGTGCCAGCAGCCCCGGGCCCCCTATGAGGTTAGGATACGGCTACACCTTC.

Comments on this clone: This same CDR3 is encoded by further DNA sequences in the sample. The V gene is TRBV20-1, the J gene TRBJ2-7; no clear D. Germline CDR1 is DFQATT and CDR2 is SNEGSKA (reference sequence). V gave up 3 bases and J gave up 2 bases, with 5 bases separating them. The CDR3 has 11 amino acids. The CDR3 here is CSARTTYEQYF. The DNA for the CDR3 is TGCAGTGCTAGGACCACCTACGAGCAGTACTTC.

The rearrangement links TRBV5-4 to TRBJ1-6; D is undetermined. Germline V gene sequence: CDR1 SGHNT, CDR2 YYREEE (reference sequence). This CDR3 is built from 16 residues. The germline V and J ends were trimmed by 0 bases and 2 bases, with 9 bases remaining between them. The CDR3, as DNA: TGTGCCAGCAGCTTGGGAGGCAGCCCCTATAATTCACCCCTCCACTTT. The encoded protein is CASSLGGSPYNSPLHF.